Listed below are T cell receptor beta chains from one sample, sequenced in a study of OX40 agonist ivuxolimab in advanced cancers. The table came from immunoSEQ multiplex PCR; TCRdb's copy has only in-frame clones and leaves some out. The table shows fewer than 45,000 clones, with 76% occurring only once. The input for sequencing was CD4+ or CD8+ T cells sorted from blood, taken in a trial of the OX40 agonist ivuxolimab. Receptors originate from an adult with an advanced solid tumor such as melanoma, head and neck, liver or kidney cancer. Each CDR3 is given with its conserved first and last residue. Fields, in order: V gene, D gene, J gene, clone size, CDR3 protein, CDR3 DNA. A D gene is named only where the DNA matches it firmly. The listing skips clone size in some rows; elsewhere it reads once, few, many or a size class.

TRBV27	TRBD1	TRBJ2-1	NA	CASSFDRGSYNEQFF	TGTGCCAGCAGTTTTGACAGGGGCTCCTACAATGAGCAGTTCTTC
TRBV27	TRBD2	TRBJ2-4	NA	CASSPALAGANRLAKNIQYF	TGTGCCAGCAGTCCCGCCCTAGCGGGGGCCAATCGCCTAGCCAAAAACATTCAGTACTTC
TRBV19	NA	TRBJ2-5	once	CASKVWGQETQYF	TGTGCCAGTAAGGTTTGGGGACAAGAGACCCAGTACTTC
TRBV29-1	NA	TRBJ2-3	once	CSVGHGGPDTQYF	TGCAGCGTTGGACACGGGGGACCAGATACGCAGTATTTT
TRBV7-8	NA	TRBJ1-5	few	CASSFGPRNQPQHF	TGTGCCAGCAGCTTTGGTCCCCGCAATCAGCCCCAGCATTTT
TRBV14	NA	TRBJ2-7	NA	CASSQFGYEQYF	TGTGCCAGCAGCCAATTCGGCTACGAGCAGTACTTC
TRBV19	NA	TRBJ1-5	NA	CASSLGGGGNQPQHF	TGTGCCAGTAGTCTCGGGGGAGGTGGCAATCAGCCCCAGCATTTT
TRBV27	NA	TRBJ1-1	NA	CASSLSQMNTEAFF	TGTGCCAGCAGTTTATCACAAATGAACACTGAAGCTTTCTTT
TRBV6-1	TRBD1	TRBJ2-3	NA	CASSTKTGTGEYF	TGTGCCAGTAGTACTAAAACCGGGACAGGAGAGTATTTT
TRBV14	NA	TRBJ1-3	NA	CASSPQGRGNTIYF	TGTGCCAGCAGCCCCCAGGGGAGAGGAAACACCATATATTTT
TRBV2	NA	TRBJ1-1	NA	CASSDEGVLDTEAFF	TGTGCCAGCAGTGATGAGGGGGTTTTAGACACTGAAGCTTTCTTT
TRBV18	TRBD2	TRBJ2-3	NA	CASSPGLAGGLTDTQYF	TGTGCCAGCTCACCTGGACTAGCGGGGGGTCTCACAGATACGCAGTATTTT
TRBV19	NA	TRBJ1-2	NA	CASTLRGNYGYTF	TGTGCCAGTACCCTGCGGGGGAACTATGGCTACACCTTC
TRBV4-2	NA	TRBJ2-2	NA	CASSPWTVNTGELFF	TGTGCCAGCAGCCCCTGGACAGTGAACACCGGGGAGCTGTTTTTT
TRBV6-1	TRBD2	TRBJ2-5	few	CASSGLAGRETQYF	TGTGCCAGCTCGGGACTAGCGGGTCGAGAGACCCAGTACTTC
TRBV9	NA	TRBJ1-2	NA	CASSVPDTANYGYTF	TGTGCCAGCAGCGTTCCTGACACCGCTAACTATGGCTACACCTTC
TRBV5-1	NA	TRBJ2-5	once	CASSLGAGETQYF	TGCGCCAGCAGCTTGGGGGCGGGAGAGACCCAGTACTTC
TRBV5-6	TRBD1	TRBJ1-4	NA	CASSLQGANEKLFF	TGTGCCAGCAGCTTGCAGGGGGCTAATGAAAAACTGTTTTTT
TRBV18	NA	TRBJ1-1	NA	CASTLQGEAFF	TGTGCCAGCACACTCCAGGGTGAAGCTTTCTTT
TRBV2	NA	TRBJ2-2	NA	CASSVGTTNTGELFF	TGTGCCAGCAGTGTTGGCACGACGAACACCGGGGAGCTGTTTTTT
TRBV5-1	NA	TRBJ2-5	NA	CASSPGIPGLQETQYF	TGCGCCAGCAGCCCGGGTATACCGGGGCTCCAAGAGACCCAGTACTTC
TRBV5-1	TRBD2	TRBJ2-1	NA	CASSDGLERRSEQFF	TGCGCCAGCAGTGACGGACTAGAAAGAAGAAGTGAGCAGTTCTTC
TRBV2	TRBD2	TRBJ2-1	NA	CASSGTSSYNEQFF	TGTGCCAGCAGTGGGACTAGCAGCTACAATGAGCAGTTCTTC
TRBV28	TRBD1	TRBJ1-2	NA	CASSLTGLDGYTF	TGTGCCAGCAGCCTGACAGGGTTGGATGGCTACACCTTC
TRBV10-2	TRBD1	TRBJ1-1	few	CASSRGQGGTEAFF	TGCGCCAGCAGCCGCGGACAGGGTGGGACTGAAGCTTTCTTT
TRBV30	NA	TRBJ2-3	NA	CAWSVGQGGKDTQYF	TGTGCCTGGAGTGTAGGTCAGGGGGGGAAAGATACGCAGTATTTT
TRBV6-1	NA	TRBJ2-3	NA	CASFDRFSFTDTQYF	TGTGCCAGTTTCGACAGGTTTTCCTTCACAGATACGCAGTATTTT
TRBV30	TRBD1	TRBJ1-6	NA	CAWSVLEDRPSSYNSPLHF	TGTGCCTGGAGTGTACTCGAGGACAGGCCGAGCTCCTATAATTCACCCCTCCACTTT
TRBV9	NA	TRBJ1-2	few	CASSDRHFYGYTF	TGTGCCAGCAGCGATCGGCACTTCTATGGCTACACCTTC
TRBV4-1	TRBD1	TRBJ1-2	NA	CASSQIGQGANYGYTF	TGCGCCAGCAGCCAAATTGGACAGGGGGCGAACTATGGCTACACCTTC
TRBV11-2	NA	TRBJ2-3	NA	CASSLNSRGTDTQYF	TGTGCCAGCAGCCTGAACAGCCGCGGCACAGATACGCAGTATTTT
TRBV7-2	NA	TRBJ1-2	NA	CASSLGRGWGYTF	TGTGCCAGCAGCTTAGGCCGGGGTTGGGGCTACACCTTC
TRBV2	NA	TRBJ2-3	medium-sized	CASSVRAPISDTQYF	TGTGCCAGCAGTGTGAGGGCTCCAATATCAGATACGCAGTATTTT
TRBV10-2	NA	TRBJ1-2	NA	CASTGAYNYGYTF	TGCGCCAGCACGGGGGCTTACAACTATGGCTACACCTTC
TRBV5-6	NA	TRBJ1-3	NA	CASSRGRAAGNTIYF	TGTGCCAGCAGCCGGGGCAGGGCCGCTGGAAACACCATATATTTT
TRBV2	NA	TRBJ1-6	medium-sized	CASTGGYGTPLHF	TGTGCCAGCACAGGAGGGTACGGAACACCCCTCCACTTT
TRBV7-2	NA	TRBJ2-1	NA	CASSPRAAPAQYNEQFF	TGTGCCAGCAGCCCCCGAGCTGCTCCGGCCCAATACAATGAGCAGTTCTTC
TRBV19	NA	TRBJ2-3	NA	CASSIDSTESDTQYF	TGTGCCAGTAGTATAGATAGCACAGAATCAGATACGCAGTATTTT
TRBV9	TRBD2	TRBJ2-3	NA	CASSVSSGEGTSQDTQYF	TGTGCCAGCAGCGTATCAAGCGGGGAGGGTACGAGTCAGGATACGCAGTATTTT
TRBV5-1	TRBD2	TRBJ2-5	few	CASSTGTSGEETQYF	TGCGCCAGCAGCACCGGGACTAGCGGGGAGGAGACCCAGTACTTC
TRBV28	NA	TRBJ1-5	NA	CASSSDRVNQPQHF	TGTGCCAGCAGTTCGGACAGAGTCAATCAGCCCCAGCATTTT
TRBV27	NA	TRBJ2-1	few	CASSLRGGGGINEQFF	TGTGCCAGCAGTTTACGAGGGGGAGGAGGGATCAATGAGCAGTTCTTC
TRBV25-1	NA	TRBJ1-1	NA	CASSELVGMNTEAFF	TGTGCCAGCAGTGAATTGGTGGGGATGAACACTGAAGCTTTCTTT
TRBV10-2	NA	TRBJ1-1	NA	CASFDGPNTEAFF	TGCGCCAGCTTCGACGGTCCAAACACTGAAGCTTTCTTT
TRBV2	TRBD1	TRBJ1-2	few	CASSPGTGNYGYTF	TGTGCCAGCAGTCCCGGGACAGGGAACTATGGCTACACCTTC
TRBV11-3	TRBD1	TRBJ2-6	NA	CASSLDWDRNSSGANVLTF	TGTGCCAGCAGCTTAGATTGGGACAGAAATAGCTCTGGGGCCAACGTCCTGACTTTC
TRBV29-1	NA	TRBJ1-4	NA	CSVPDGGKLFF	TGCAGCGTTCCGGATGGTGGAAAACTGTTTTTT
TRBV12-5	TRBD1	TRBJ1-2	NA	CASGKPGQGYYGYTF	TGTGCTAGTGGAAAGCCGGGACAGGGCTACTATGGCTACACCTTC
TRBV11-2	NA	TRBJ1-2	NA	CASSLDRGSNYGYTF	TGTGCCAGCAGCTTAGATCGAGGGTCTAACTATGGCTACACCTTC
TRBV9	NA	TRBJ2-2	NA	CASSVGQSTGELFF	TGTGCCAGCAGCGTAGGACAGTCCACCGGGGAGCTGTTTTTT
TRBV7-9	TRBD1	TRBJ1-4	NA	CASSLARTGRDEKLFF	TGTGCCAGCAGCTTAGCCCGGACAGGGAGGGATGAAAAACTGTTTTTT
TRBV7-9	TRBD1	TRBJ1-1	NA	CASRGQGANTEAFF	TGTGCCAGCAGAGGACAGGGGGCGAACACTGAAGCTTTCTTT
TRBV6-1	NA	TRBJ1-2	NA	CASERQDYGYTF	TGTGCCAGCGAAAGACAGGACTATGGCTACACCTTC
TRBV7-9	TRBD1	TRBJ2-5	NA	CASSSDRGWETQYF	TGTGCCAGCAGCAGCGACAGGGGTTGGGAGACCCAGTACTTC
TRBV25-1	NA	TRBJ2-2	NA	CASRHPAGELFF	TGTGCCAGCCGACACCCGGCCGGGGAGCTGTTTTTT